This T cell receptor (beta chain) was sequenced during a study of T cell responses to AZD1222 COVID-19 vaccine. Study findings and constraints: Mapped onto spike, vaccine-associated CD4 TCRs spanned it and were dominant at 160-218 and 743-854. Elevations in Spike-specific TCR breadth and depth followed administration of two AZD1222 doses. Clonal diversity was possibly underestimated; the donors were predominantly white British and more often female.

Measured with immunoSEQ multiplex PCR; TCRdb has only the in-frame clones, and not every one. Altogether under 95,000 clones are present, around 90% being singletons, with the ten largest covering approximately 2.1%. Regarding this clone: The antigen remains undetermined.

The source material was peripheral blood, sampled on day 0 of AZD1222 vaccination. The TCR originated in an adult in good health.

The CDR3 loop is CASSPRGLAGSGYEQYF. The CDR3 DNA is TGTGCCAGCTCACCACGGGGACTAGCGGGATCTGGGTACGAGCAGTACTTC. This chain connects TRBV18 to TRBJ2-7; TRBD2 aligns across 13 bases. J was trimmed by 4 bases and V by 1 base; bases with no gene match: 7. The CDR3 spans 17 residues. The germline V gene has CDR1 KGHSH and CDR2 LQKENI.